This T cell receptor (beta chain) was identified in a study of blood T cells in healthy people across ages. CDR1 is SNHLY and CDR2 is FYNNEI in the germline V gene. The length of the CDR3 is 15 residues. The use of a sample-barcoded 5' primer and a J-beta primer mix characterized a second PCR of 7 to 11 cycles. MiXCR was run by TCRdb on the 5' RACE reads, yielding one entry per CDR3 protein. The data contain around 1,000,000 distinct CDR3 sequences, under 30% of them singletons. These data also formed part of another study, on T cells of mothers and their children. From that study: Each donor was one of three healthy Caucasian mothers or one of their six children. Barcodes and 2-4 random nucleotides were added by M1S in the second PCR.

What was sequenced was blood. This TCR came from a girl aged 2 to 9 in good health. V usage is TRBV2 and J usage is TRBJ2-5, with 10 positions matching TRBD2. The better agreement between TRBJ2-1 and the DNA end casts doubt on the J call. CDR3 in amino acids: CASMDQREGNNEQFF. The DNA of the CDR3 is TGTGCCAGCATGGACCAGCGGGAGGGGAACAATGAGCAGTTCTTC.